The source of this T cell receptor (beta chain) is a study of Graves' ophthalmopathy and Graves' hyperthyroidism. Study details: Peripheral blood was obtained at first diagnosis, ahead of any treatment. Study observations and caveats: Appearing in blood as well were most expanded thyroid clonotypes above 0.001 frequency.

This CDR3 has 13 residues. Trimming shortened V by 7 bases and J by 4 bases, and 13 bases separated the two germline ends. In its sample, this clonotype was seen a few times. The antigen remains undetermined. Amplification targeted the TCR beta CDR3 regions, with RNA transcripts as the source material. RT-PCR in the first round used HTBI primers; a second-round multiplex PCR followed. TCRdb fed the multiplex PCR reads into MiXCR, producing one record per CDR3 protein. This table holds about 740,000 distinct CDR3 sequences, about 44% found once. The sequence was collected from an adult man with Graves' ophthalmopathy. The chain joins TRBV12-3 or TRBV12-4 to TRBJ1-2, with D possibly TRBD1 on 5 matching bases. Sequenced input: peripheral blood. The CDR3 protein is CASTPSGTYGYTF. The CDR3 region has the DNA TGTGCCAGCACCCCTAGTGGGACCTATGGCTACACCTTC.